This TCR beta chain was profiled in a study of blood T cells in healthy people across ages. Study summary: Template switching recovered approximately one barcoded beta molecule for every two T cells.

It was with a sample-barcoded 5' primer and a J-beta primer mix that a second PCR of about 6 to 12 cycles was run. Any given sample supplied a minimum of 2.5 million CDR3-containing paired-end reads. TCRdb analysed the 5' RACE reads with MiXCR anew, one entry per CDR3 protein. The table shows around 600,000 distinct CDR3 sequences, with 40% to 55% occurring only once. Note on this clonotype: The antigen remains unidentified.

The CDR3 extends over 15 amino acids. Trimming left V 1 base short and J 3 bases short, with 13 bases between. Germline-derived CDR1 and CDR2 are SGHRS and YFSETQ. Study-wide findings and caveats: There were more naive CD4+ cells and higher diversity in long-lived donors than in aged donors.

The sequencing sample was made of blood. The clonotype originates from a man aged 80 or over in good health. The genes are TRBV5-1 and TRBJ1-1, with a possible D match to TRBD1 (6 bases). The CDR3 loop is CASSLPQDSYTEAFF. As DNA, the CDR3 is TGCGCCAGCAGCTTGCCCCAGGACAGTTACACTGAAGCTTTCTTT.